This entry lists 11 T cell receptor beta chains sequenced from one sample in a study of T cells after yellow fever vaccination. TCRdb redid the calling of the 5' RACE reads with MiXCR, one entry per CDR3 protein. In the table there are a few hundred thousand distinct CDR3 sequences, 10% to 15% of which are singletons. The material was CD4+ T cells sorted from PBMCs, obtained 45 days after the yellow fever booster vaccination. Receptors originate from a man aged 25 to 40 who received the YFV17D yellow fever vaccine.

In this sample, this clonotype turned up many times. The chain carries TRBV6-1 and TRBJ2-2, with TRBD1 as a possible D gene (6 bases). CDR1 and CDR2 from the germline V gene are MNHNS and SASEGT. V lost 7 bases and J 5 bases, leaving 17 bases between the germline ends. This CDR3 spans 15 amino acids. The CDR3: CASKIQGWETGELFF. CDR3 coding DNA: TGTGCCAGCAAAATACAGGGATGGGAAACCGGGGAGCTGTTTTTT.

The genes are TRBV28 and TRBJ2-7; 12 positions match TRBD2. The CDR3 is made up of 20 amino acids. Germline CDR1 and CDR2: MDHEN and SYDVKM. V gave up 4 bases and J gave up 6 bases; unmatched junction bases: 22. The CDR3 DNA follows: TGTGCCAGCAGTTCCCCGCGGGCTAGCGGGAGGGCCACCCCTTTCGGCGAGCAGTACTTC. Translated, it gives CASSSPRASGRATPFGEQYF.

This clonotype was observed a few times. The conserved phenylalanine or tryptophan normally closing the CDR3 is absent here, so this likely arose from a read error. The DNA is left out, because the CDR3 cannot be placed on it with certainty; the CDR3 is given as TCRdb lists it. This chain uses TRBV5-6 with TRBJ1-2; TRBD1 is taken as the D call from the table, unchecked against the DNA. Counting both end residues, the CDR3 totals 9 amino acids. CDR1 is SGHDT, CDR2 YYEEEE, per germline. The CDR3 is CASSLGQTL.

Concerning this clonotype itself: An end of the junction does not agree with germline; a read error may underlie this. This chain links TRBV2 with TRBJ2-1, with 13 bases matching TRBD2. The CDR3 loop spans 18 amino acids. Germline V gene lookup returns CDR1 SNHLY and CDR2 FYNNEI. CDR3 sequence: CTSSGTSGRAVGYNEQFF. CDR3 bases: TGTACCAGCAGCGGCACTAGCGGGAGGGCCGTTGGTTACAATGAGCAGTTCTTC.

The V gene is TRBV4-2, the J gene TRBJ2-1, with 8 bases lining up with TRBD2. The CDR3 sequence is 15 residues long. V lost 9 bases and J lost 2; bases outside the gene matches: 9. Germline CDR1 and CDR2: LGHNA and YNFKEQ. In DNA, the CDR3 is TGTGCCAGGGGCCCCGGGGGGGGGGCCTACAATGAGCAGTTCTTC. Encoded protein: CARGPGGGAYNEQFF.

This clonotype was observed once. The chain uses TRBV4-2 and TRBJ2-1; 7 nucleotides line up with TRBD2. This CDR3 is built from 15 residues. The V gene end was trimmed by 8 bases and the J gene end by 2 bases; junction bases not matched to a gene: 9. Germline V gene lookup returns CDR1 LGHNA and CDR2 YNFKEQ. The DNA for the CDR3 is TGTGCCAGCGGCCCCGGGACTACCCCCTACAATGAGCAGTTCTTC. As protein: CASGPGTTPYNEQFF.

The rearrangement uses TRBV6-5 and TRBJ2-1; 15 nucleotides line up with TRBD2. The CDR3 sequence is 15 residues long. V was clipped by 10 bases and J by 8 bases; unmatched bases: 9. Per the germline V gene, CDR1 is MNHEY and CDR2 is SVGAGI. This chain's CDR3 is CAISGLAGGPYEQFF. CDR3 nucleotide sequence: TGTGCCATCTCGGGACTAGCGGGAGGTCCCTATGAGCAGTTCTTC.

CDR3 in DNA: TGCGCCAGCAGCTTGGGCCCCAGCGGGGCCTACTCCTCATACGAGCAGTACTTC. Its protein product is CASSLGPSGAYSSYEQYF. The V call is TRBV5-1, the J call TRBJ2-7; 7 bases fit TRBD2. Trimming took 0 bases from V and 4 from J; bases not matched to a gene: 16. The CDR3 consists of 18 residues. CDR1 and CDR2 (germline): SGHRS, YFSETQ.

This clonotype was counted ten times or more. This sequence joins TRBV29-1 and TRBJ1-5, with 9 positions matching TRBD1. V shed 7 bases, J shed 5 bases, and the junction held 3 bases outside the gene matches. The CDR3 consists of 12 residues. Looked up from germline, CDR1 is SQVTM and CDR2 is ANQGSEA. This CDR3 is CSAQGADQPQHF. The DNA for the CDR3 is TGCAGCGCACAGGGGGCTGATCAGCCCCAGCATTTT.

A few counts support this clonotype. The chain employs TRBV3-1 and TRBJ2-5, with D unresolved. V lost 4 bases and J lost 2, with 8 bases in between. Germline V gene data show CDR1 as LGHDT and CDR2 as YNNKEL (reference sequence). There are 13 residues in the CDR3. The CDR3 DNA sequence: TGTGCCAGCAGCCCCACCCCTCAAGAGACCCAGTACTTC. Its translation: CASSPTPQETQYF.

V gene TRBV12-3 or TRBV12-4 combines with J gene TRBJ1-4; D might be TRBD1 (5 bases). The V end lost 3 bases, the J end lost 8 bases, and 10 bases lay between the germline ends. This CDR3 comprises 13 residues. The CDR3 reads CASSFLTEEKLFF. The DNA of the CDR3 is TGTGCCAGCAGTTTTTTGACAGAAGAAAAACTGTTTTTT.